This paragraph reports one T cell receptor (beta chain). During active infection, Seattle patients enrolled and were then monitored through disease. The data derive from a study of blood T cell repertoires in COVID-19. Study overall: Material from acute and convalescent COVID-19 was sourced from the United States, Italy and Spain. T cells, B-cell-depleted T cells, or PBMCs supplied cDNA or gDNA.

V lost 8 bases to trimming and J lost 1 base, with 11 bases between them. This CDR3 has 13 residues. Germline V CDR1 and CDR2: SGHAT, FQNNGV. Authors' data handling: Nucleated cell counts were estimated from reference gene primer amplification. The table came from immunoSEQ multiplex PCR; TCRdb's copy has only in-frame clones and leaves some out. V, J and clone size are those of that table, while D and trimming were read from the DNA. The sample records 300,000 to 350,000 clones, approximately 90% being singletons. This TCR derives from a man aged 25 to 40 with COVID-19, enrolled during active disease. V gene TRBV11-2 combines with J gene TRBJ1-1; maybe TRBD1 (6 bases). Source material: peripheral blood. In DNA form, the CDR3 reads TGTGCCAGCGGGGCAGGGGAGAACACTGAAGCTTTCTTT. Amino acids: CASGAGENTEAFF.